The 15 T cell receptor beta chains listed next were all sequenced from one sample in a study of Graves' ophthalmopathy and Graves' hyperthyroidism. Using RNA transcripts, the TCR beta CDR3 regions were amplified. In the first round, RT-PCR was carried out with HTBI primers, and a multiplex PCR formed the second round. TCRdb reprocessed the multiplex PCR reads via MiXCR and lists one record per CDR3 protein. The data show over a million distinct CDR3 sequences, 35% to 45% seen once. Sample: peripheral blood or thyroid tissue (not recorded which). The source of these receptors is an adult man with Graves' hyperthyroidism.

This clonotype has only a few counts. This chain joins TRBV10-3 and TRBJ1-6; D unresolved. The germline V gene encodes CDR1 ENHRY and CDR2 SYGVKD. The CDR3 has 15 residues. V was trimmed by 10 bases and J by 7 bases, leaving 20 bases between them. The CDR3 bases are TGTGCCAGCAGACCACGCCCGGGAACAAATTCACCCCTCCACTTT. It encodes CASRPRPGTNSPLHF.

This clonotype was counted many times. The CDR3 spells CATSDPGGAKAFF. In DNA, the CDR3 is TGTGCCACCAGTGACCCAGGGGGCGCGAAAGCTTTCTTT. The gene calls are TRBV24-1 and TRBJ1-1; 8 nucleotides align to TRBD1. J lost 9 bases, V lost 4 bases, and 6 bases had no gene match. The germline V gene encodes CDR1 KGHDR and CDR2 SFDVKD. CDR3 length: 13 amino acids.

This sequence joins TRBV11-2 and TRBJ1-6, with TRBD1 matching over 10 bases. V lost 4 bases, J lost 6 bases, and 6 bases stayed unmatched. Germline CDR1 is SGHAT and CDR2 is FQNNGV. The CDR3 totals 16 residues. CDR3 nucleotides: TGTGCCAGCAGCTCCCGACGGACAGGGGGTAATTCACCCCTCCACTTT. It specifies CASSSRRTGGNSPLHF.

This clonotype was seen ten or more times. The chain uses TRBV12-3 or TRBV12-4 and TRBJ2-7; the match to TRBD1 covers 9 bases. With V trimmed by 7 bases and J by 2 bases, 9 bases remained unmatched. The CDR3 spans 15 residues. The CDR3 loop reads CASTKTGQGTYEQYF. CDR3 nucleotides: TGTGCCAGCACCAAAACGGGACAGGGTACCTACGAGCAGTACTTC.

This clonotype was detected ten times or more. The rearrangement links TRBV20-1 to TRBJ2-7; D unclear. Trimming removed 6 bases from V and 2 bases from J, with 17 bases in between. The CDR3 totals 14 residues. Germline V gene data show CDR1 as DFQATT and CDR2 as SNEGSKA (reference sequence). The CDR3 here is CSASRFAETYEQYF. The CDR3 DNA is TGCAGTGCATCCAGATTTGCGGAAACCTACGAGCAGTACTTC.

The sample holds a few counts of this clonotype. This CDR3 reads CSVKDNRGNYGYTF. The CDR3 nucleotides are TGCAGCGTTAAGGACAACCGGGGGAACTATGGCTACACCTTC. The chain employs TRBV29-1 and TRBJ1-2; tentatively, D is TRBD1 (5 bases). The CDR3 is 14 residues long. Trimming pared 5 bases from V and 2 bases from J, leaving 15 bases between. CDR1 is SQVTM and CDR2 is ANQGSEA in the germline V gene.

The chain links TRBV7-9 to TRBJ2-5; 7 nucleotides align to TRBD2. The CDR3 is made up of 15 amino acids. V lost 7 bases and J lost 4; bases outside the gene matches: 12. The germline gives CDR1 SEHNR, CDR2 FQNEAQ (reference sequence). CDR3 coding DNA: TGTGCCAGCAACCAAGATCTTTCGGGAGGAGAGACCCAGTACTTC. Protein: CASNQDLSGGETQYF.

Only a few counts were recorded for this clonotype. V and J are TRBV5-6 and TRBJ1-2, with unresolved D. Germline V lookup: CDR1 SGHDT, CDR2 YYEEEE. The V end lost 2 bases, the J end lost 4 bases, and 12 bases lay between the germline ends. This CDR3 is built from 14 residues. CDR3 coding DNA: TGTGCCAGCAGCTTTCTGATGGCAACCTATGGCTACACCTTC. Its translation is CASSFLMATYGYTF.

This chain connects TRBV3-1 to TRBJ1-4, with 10 positions matching TRBD1. The CDR3 has 15 residues. With 4 bases clipped from V and 6 bases from J, the junction kept 5 bases outside the gene matches. Germline CDR1 LGHDT, CDR2 YNNKEL (reference sequence). The DNA of the CDR3 is TGTGCCAGCAGCCCCGGCGGGACAGGGGATGAAAAACTGTTTTTT. This codes for CASSPGGTGDEKLFF.

The table lists this clonotype with many counts. This chain uses TRBV7-9 with TRBJ2-5, with TRBD1 matching 7 bases. Germline V gene lookup returns CDR1 SEHNR and CDR2 FQNEAQ (reference sequence). CDR3 length equals 14 residues. The trim removed 5 bases at V and 13 bases at J, leaving 16 bases unmatched. The CDR3 sequence is CASSTGQLKRFAYF. As DNA, the CDR3 is TGTGCCAGCAGCACGGGACAGTTGAAGAGATTTGCGTACTTC.

Comment on this clonotype: Since a much larger clone is just one base distant, this may be a read error. The V call is TRBV10-3, the J call TRBJ1-4; D is ambiguous. CDR1 ENHRY and CDR2 SYGVKD come from the germline V gene. This CDR3 region has 14 residues. V was clipped by 6 bases and J by 5 bases, with 13 bases between them. The CDR3 protein is CAIRRKAENEKLFF. The CDR3 bases are TGTGCCATCAGGCGAAAGGCGGAAAATGAAAAACTGTTTTTT.

This clonotype was observed a handful of times. The rearrangement joins TRBV7-2 to TRBJ1-5, with TRBD1 as a possible D gene (6 bases). Germline V gene sequence: CDR1 SGHTA, CDR2 FQGNSA. The CDR3 contains 17 residues. V was trimmed by 5 bases and J by 7 bases, leaving 24 bases between them. The CDR3 region has the DNA TGTGCCAGCAGCCCGAGGGGGGGTATGGGGGTCCGCCAGCCCCAGCATTTT. Its protein is CASSPRGGMGVRQPQHF.

J is TRBJ1-2 and V is TRBV19, with unresolved D. Germline V lookup: CDR1 LNHDA, CDR2 SQIVND (reference sequence). Trimming removed 8 bases at V and 5 bases at J, with 15 bases between. The CDR3 totals 13 residues. The DNA of the CDR3 is TGTGCCAGTGGTCCCCGCCAAAGATATGGCTACACCTTC. Residues: CASGPRQRYGYTF.

As concerns this clonotype: One end of the junction varies from germline; a read error may be responsible. This sequence joins TRBV29-1 and TRBJ1-1; 8 positions match TRBD1. Germline CDR1 reads SQVTM; CDR2 reads ANQGSEA. The CDR3 contains 11 residues. In nucleotides, the CDR3 is TGCAGCGTTCCTGGGACAGGTGCCCTTATCTTT. It encodes CSVPGTGALIF.

This clonotype was found a few times. V and J are TRBV7-2 and TRBJ2-5, with 13 bases identical to TRBD2. Trimming cost V 6 bases and J 4 bases; bases outside gene matches: 5. Germline CDR1 SGHTA, CDR2 FQGNSA. The CDR3 totals 15 residues. The CDR3 is CASSYRTSGGETQYF. The DNA of the CDR3 is TGTGCCAGCAGTTACAGGACTAGCGGGGGAGAGACCCAGTACTTC.